This is a list of T cell receptor beta chains from one sample in a study of naive and memory T cell subsets. TCRdb ran MiXCR on the 5' RACE reads and lists one entry per CDR3 protein. This table has roughly 56,000 distinct CDR3 sequences, 7.2% appearing once. These receptors were collected from a male donor in good health. CDR3s include the opening cysteine and the closing phenylalanine or tryptophan. The order of the fields is D gene, J gene, V gene, clone size, CDR3 protein, CDR3 DNA. The D gene is left open where the match is weak. Clone size is not always given. Where it is, it says once, few, many or a class for expanded clones.

>-|TRBJ1-6|TRBV6-1|many
CASRRGRDNSPLHF
TGTGCCAGCAGGAGGGGACGGGATAATTCACCCCTCCACTTT
>TRBD2|TRBJ2-7|TRBV7-8|-
CASSPTSGRGAGEQYF
TGTGCCAGCAGTCCAACTAGCGGGAGGGGAGCGGGGGAGCAGTACTTC
>TRBD2|TRBJ2-3|TRBV7-2|-
CASSLAGTSDATDTQYF
TGTGCCAGCAGCTTAGCGGGGACTAGCGACGCCACAGATACGCAGTATTTT
>-|TRBJ2-7|TRBV27|many
CASSSAWGEQYF
TGTGCCAGCAGTTCGGCCTGGGGTGAGCAGTACTTC
>TRBD2|TRBJ2-5|TRBV11-2|-
CASSLGLRLAGEGETQYF
TGTGCCAGCAGCTTAGGACTGCGCCTGGCGGGAGAGGGAGAGACCCAGTACTTC
>TRBD1|TRBJ1-2|TRBV12-3/TRBV12-4|many
CASSTGQGRGYTF
TGTGCCAGCAGTACCGGACAGGGACGCGGCTACACCTTC
>-|TRBJ1-4|TRBV20-1|-
CSANTGPANEKLFF
TGCAGTGCCAATACGGGCCCCGCTAATGAAAAACTGTTTTTT
>-|TRBJ1-4|TRBV20-1|many
CSARDPGGVEKLFF
TGCAGTGCTAGAGATCCCGGCGGCGTCGAAAAACTTTTTTTT
>-|TRBJ2-7|TRBV5-1|-
CASSWDNSYEQYF
TGCGCCAGCAGCTGGGACAACTCCTACGAGCAGTACTTC
>TRBD1|TRBJ1-1|TRBV4-1|many
CASSYTRTGGTEAFF
TGCGCCAGCAGCTATACGCGGACAGGGGGGACTGAAGCTTTCTTT
>-|TRBJ2-1|TRBV19|-
CASSPDSDEQFF
TGTGCCAGTAGTCCGGACAGCGATGAGCAGTTCTTC
>-|TRBJ1-1|TRBV5-1|many
CASSLGGAGNTEAFF
TGCGCCAGCAGCTTGGGGGGGGCTGGAAACACTGAAGCTTTCTTT
>-|TRBJ2-2|TRBV7-9|many
CASSFGPGELFF
TGTGCCAGCAGCTTTGGTCCCGGGGAGCTGTTTTTT
>TRBD1|TRBJ2-7|TRBV18|-
CASSRWDSAYEQYF
TGTGCCAGCTCCCGATGGGACAGCGCCTACGAGCAGTACTTC
>-|TRBJ2-5|TRBV2|-
CASSDGWRATQYF
TGTGCCAGCAGTGACGGCTGGAGGGCCACCCAGTACTTC
>-|TRBJ1-1|TRBV29-1|-
CSVETTAEAFF
TGCAGCGTTGAAACTACGGCTGAAGCTTTCTTT
>TRBD2|TRBJ2-5|TRBV20-1|many
CSARESAGAGETQYF
TGCAGTGCTAGAGAGTCGGCGGGAGCGGGTGAGACCCAGTACTTC
>TRBD2|TRBJ2-7|TRBV12-3/TRBV12-4|-
CASSTSGGRYEQYF
TGTGCCAGCAGCACTAGCGGGGGCCGCTACGAGCAGTACTTC
>-|TRBJ2-5|TRBV5-4|-
CASTAQGSQETQYF
TGTGCCAGCACCGCCCAGGGGTCACAAGAGACCCAGTACTTC
>-|TRBJ2-3|TRBV5-6|-
CASSFNQRITDTQYF
TGTGCCAGCAGCTTTAATCAGCGGATCACAGATACGCAGTATTTT
>TRBD1|TRBJ1-4|TRBV29-1|few
CSVARTGQEGEKLFF
TGCAGCGTCGCTAGGACCGGACAGGAGGGCGAAAAACTGTTTTTT
>TRBD1|TRBJ1-5|TRBV20-1|few
CSAMWPGEQGALGNQPQHF
TGCAGTGCCATGTGGCCTGGTGAGCAGGGGGCTTTGGGCAATCAGCCCCAGCATTTT
>TRBD2|TRBJ2-5|TRBV2|many
CASSLAGPQETQYF
TGTGCCAGCAGCCTAGCGGGACCCCAAGAGACCCAGTACTTC
>-|TRBJ2-7|TRBV6-5|many
CASSYGDGTYEQYF
TGTGCCAGCAGTTACGGAGACGGCACCTACGAGCAGTACTTC
>-|TRBJ1-5|TRBV29-1|-
CSVRAGLDQPQHF
TGCAGCGTAAGGGCAGGGCTGGATCAGCCCCAGCATTTT
>TRBD1|TRBJ2-5|TRBV3-1|few
CASSYMGTGNEETQYF
TGTGCCAGCAGCTACATGGGGACAGGGAACGAAGAGACCCAGTACTTC
>-|TRBJ1-4|TRBV7-8|-
CASSLNEKLFF
TGTGCCAGCAGCCTAAATGAAAAACTGTTTTTT
>-|TRBJ2-2|TRBV7-9|-
CASTTEGSNTGELFF
TGTGCCAGCACTACGGAGGGATCGAACACCGGGGAGCTGTTTTTT
>-|TRBJ1-2|TRBV7-6|-
CASSLRAGDGYGYTF
TGTGCCAGCAGCTTAAGGGCAGGGGATGGATATGGCTACACCTTC
>TRBD1|TRBJ2-7|TRBV6-2/TRBV6-3|few
CASSQQGGTYEQYF
TGTGCCAGCAGCCAACAGGGGGGCACGTACGAGCAGTACTTC
>TRBD2|TRBJ2-2|TRBV2|many
CASSEGQLGLAGPNTGELFF
TGTGCCAGCAGTGAAGGGCAACTGGGACTAGCGGGACCAAACACCGGGGAGCTGTTTTTT
>-|TRBJ1-3|TRBV20-1|-
CSARQGGGNTIYF
TGCAGTGCTAGACAGGGAGGTGGAAACACCATATATTTT
>-|TRBJ2-1|TRBV29-1|-
CSVGVGSSYNEQFF
TGCAGCGTTGGAGTGGGGAGCTCCTACAATGAGCAGTTCTTC
>-|TRBJ2-3|TRBV6-6|many
CATRAAGGTDTQYF
TGTGCCACCCGGGCCGCTGGGGGCACAGATACGCAGTATTTT
>TRBD1|TRBJ1-1|TRBV18|-
CASSPRGQGFTEAFF
TGTGCCAGCTCACCACGTGGACAGGGGTTCACTGAAGCTTTCTTT
>-|TRBJ2-7|TRBV7-9|many
CASSLAGGRYEQYF
TGTGCCAGCAGCTTAGCGGGGGGGCGGTACGAGCAGTACTTC
>TRBD1|TRBJ1-1|TRBV19|-
CASRKQGGNTEAFF
TGTGCCAGTAGAAAACAGGGGGGGAACACTGAAGCTTTCTTT
>TRBD1|TRBJ2-2|TRBV3-1|few
CASSHSSTTGVTGELFF
TGTGCCAGCAGCCATAGCTCAACAACAGGGGTCACCGGGGAGCTGTTTTTT
>-|TRBJ1-5|TRBV6-6|few
CASSYVERNQPQHF
TGTGCCAGCAGTTACGTTGAGAGGAATCAGCCCCAGCATTTT
>-|TRBJ1-1|TRBV20-1|many
CSARDRGAGNTEAFF
TGCAGTGCTAGAGATCGGGGGGCAGGGAACACTGAAGCTTTCTTT
>-|TRBJ2-1|TRBV29-1|few
CSVEEGASVYNEQFF
TGCAGCGTTGAAGAAGGCGCTAGCGTCTACAATGAGCAGTTCTTC
>-|TRBJ2-7|TRBV6-1|many
CASSDNEQYF
TGTGCCAGCAGTGACAACGAGCAGTACTTC
>TRBD2|TRBJ2-1|TRBV14|-
CASSPGGTYNEQFF
TGTGCCAGCAGCCCGGGGGGTACCTACAATGAGCAGTTCTTC
>-|TRBJ2-2|TRBV5-8|many
CASSLGQNTGELFF
TGTGCCAGCAGTCTTGGGCAGAACACCGGGGAGCTGTTTTTT
>TRBD2|TRBJ2-3|TRBV6-1|many
CASSVGLAGQGDTQYF
TGTGCCAGCAGTGTTGGACTAGCGGGGCAAGGAGATACGCAGTATTTT
>TRBD2|TRBJ2-3|TRBV20-1|-
CSARDPPRGTTSTDTQYF
TGCAGTGCTAGAGATCCTCCTCGGGGGACTACCTCCACAGATACGCAGTATTTT
>TRBD1|TRBJ2-4|TRBV6-5|many
CASTTTGDNIQYF
TGTGCCAGCACTACGACAGGGGACAACATTCAGTACTTC
>-|TRBJ2-7|TRBV6-2/TRBV6-3|many
CASSPTTIHAYEQYF
TGTGCCAGCAGTCCCACGACAATTCATGCCTACGAGCAGTACTTC
>-|TRBJ2-1|TRBV24-1|many
CATSDRDHLNEQFF
TGTGCCACCAGTGATAGGGATCACCTCAATGAGCAGTTCTTC
>TRBD2|TRBJ2-7|TRBV29-1|many
CSVPSGVAYEQYF
TGCAGCGTTCCCAGCGGGGTTGCCTACGAGCAGTACTTC
>-|TRBJ2-7|TRBV29-1|many
CSVEAPGTSYYEQYF
TGCAGCGTTGAAGCTCCCGGGACATCCTACTACGAGCAGTACTTC
>-|TRBJ2-1|TRBV7-9|few
CASSLAGGGAKANEQFF
TGTGCCAGCAGCTTAGCAGGGGGAGGAGCAAAGGCCAATGAGCAGTTCTTC
>-|TRBJ2-3|TRBV29-1|few
CSVETDTQYF
TGCAGCGTTGAGACAGATACGCAGTATTTT
>TRBD1|TRBJ2-3|TRBV14|-
CASSQGTGRTQYF
TGTGCCAGCAGCCAGGGGACAGGGCGGACGCAGTATTTT